This T cell receptor beta chain was captured in a study of CD8+ T cells in alopecia areata. This clone was seen a handful of times. Its antigen is unidentified. The study's findings and limits: Possibly because of HLA-related factors, TCR sharing was less clear across patients than in mice. Lesional scalp displayed greater clonality than normal scalp, most notably in alopecia totalis/universalis.

Following RNA extraction, reverse transcription yielded cDNA that acted as the sequencing template. Profiling relied on immunoSEQ multiplex PCR, and the TCRdb table lists in-frame clones only, not all of them. The table shows about 200,000 clones, with 56% occurring only once. This TCR derives from a human donor in good health. Sequenced input: CD8+ T cells sorted from blood.

The DNA of the CDR3 is TGTGCCAGCAGTGACTCGACAGAGGATGAAAAACTGTTTTTT. Its translation is CASSDSTEDEKLFF. This sequence joins TRBV2 and TRBJ1-4, with D perhaps matching TRBD1 (5 bases). Germline V gene lookup returns CDR1 SNHLY and CDR2 FYNNEI. This CDR3 has 14 amino acids. V lost 3 bases, J lost 6 bases, and 11 bases lay in between.